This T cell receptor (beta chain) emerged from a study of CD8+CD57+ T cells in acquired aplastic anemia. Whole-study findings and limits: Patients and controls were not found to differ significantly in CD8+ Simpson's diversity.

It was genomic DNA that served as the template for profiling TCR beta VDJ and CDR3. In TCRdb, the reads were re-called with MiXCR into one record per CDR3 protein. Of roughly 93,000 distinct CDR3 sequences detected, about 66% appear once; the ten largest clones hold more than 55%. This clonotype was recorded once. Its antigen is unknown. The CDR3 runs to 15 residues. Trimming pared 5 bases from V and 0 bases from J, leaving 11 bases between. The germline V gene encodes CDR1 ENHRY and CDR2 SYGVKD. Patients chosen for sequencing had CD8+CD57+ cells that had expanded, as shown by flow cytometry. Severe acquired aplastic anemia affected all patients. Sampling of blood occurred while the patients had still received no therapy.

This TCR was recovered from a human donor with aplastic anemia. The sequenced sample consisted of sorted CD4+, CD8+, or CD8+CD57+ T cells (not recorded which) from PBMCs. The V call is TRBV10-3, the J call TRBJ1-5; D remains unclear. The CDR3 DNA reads TGTGCCATCAGTATGTCCGGAAATAGCAATCAGCCCCAGCATTTT. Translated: CAISMSGNSNQPQHF.